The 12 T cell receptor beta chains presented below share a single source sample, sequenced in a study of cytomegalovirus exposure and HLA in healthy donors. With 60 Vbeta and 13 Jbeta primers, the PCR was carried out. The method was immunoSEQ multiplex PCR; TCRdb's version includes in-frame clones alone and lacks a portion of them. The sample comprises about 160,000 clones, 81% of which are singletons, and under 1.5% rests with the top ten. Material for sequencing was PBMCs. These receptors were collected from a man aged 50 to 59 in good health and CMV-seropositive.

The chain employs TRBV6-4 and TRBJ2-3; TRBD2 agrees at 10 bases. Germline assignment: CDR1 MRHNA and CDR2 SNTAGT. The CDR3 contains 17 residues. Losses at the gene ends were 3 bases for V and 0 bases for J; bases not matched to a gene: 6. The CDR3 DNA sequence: TGTGCCAGCAGTGAACAGAGCGGGGGGGGTAGCACAGATACGCAGTATTTT. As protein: CASSEQSGGGSTDTQYF.

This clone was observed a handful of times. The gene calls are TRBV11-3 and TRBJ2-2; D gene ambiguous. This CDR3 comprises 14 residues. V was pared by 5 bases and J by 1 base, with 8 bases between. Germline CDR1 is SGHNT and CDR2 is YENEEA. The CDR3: CASSPTGNTGELFF. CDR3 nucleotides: TGTGCCAGCAGCCCCACTGGGAACACCGGGGAGCTGTTTTTT.

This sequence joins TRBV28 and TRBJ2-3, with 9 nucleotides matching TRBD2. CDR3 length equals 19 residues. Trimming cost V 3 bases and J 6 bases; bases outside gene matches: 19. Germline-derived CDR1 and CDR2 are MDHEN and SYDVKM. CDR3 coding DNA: TGTGCCAGCAGTTTGGTTAGGTTTGTAGGCGGGAGGGCCGGGGATACGCAGTATTTT. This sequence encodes CASSLVRFVGGRAGDTQYF.

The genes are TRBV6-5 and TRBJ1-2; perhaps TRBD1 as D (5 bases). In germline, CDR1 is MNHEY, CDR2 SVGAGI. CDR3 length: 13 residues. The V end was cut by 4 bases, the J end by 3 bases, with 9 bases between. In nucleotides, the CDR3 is TGTGCCAGCAGTTCCGGGGGTGACTATGGCTACACCTTC. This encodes CASSSGGDYGYTF.

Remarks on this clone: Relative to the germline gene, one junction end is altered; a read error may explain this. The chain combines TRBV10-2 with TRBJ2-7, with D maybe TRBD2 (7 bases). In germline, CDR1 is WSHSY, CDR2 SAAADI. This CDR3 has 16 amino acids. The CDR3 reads CASSELGRGGVYEQYF. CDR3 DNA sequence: TGCGCCAGCAGTGAGTTGGGGAGGGGGGGCGTTTACGAGCAGTACTTT.

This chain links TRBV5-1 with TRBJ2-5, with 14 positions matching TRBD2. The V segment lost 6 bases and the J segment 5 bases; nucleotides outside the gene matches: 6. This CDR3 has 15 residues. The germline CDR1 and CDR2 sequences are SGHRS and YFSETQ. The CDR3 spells CASTQGLAGEETQYF. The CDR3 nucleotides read TGCGCCAGCACCCAGGGACTAGCGGGGGAGGAGACCCAGTACTTC.

The CDR3 spells CASSLATPGSGGELFF. The CDR3 coding sequence is TGTGCCAGCAGCTTAGCAACCCCGGGCTCCGGGGGGGAACTGTTTTTT. V gene TRBV7-6 combines with J gene TRBJ1-4; D possibly corresponds to TRBD1 (5 bases). Trimming stripped 0 bases from V and 12 bases from J, with 20 bases between. The germline V gene encodes CDR1 SGHVS and CDR2 FNYEAQ. This CDR3 spans 16 amino acids. Looking up the rest from reference TRBV7-6 and TRBJ1-4 gives the full variable domain: GAGVSQSPRYKVTKRGQDVALRCDPISGHVSLYWYRQALGQGPEFLTYFNYEAQQDKSGLPNDRFSAERPEGSISTLTIQRTEQRDSAMYRCASSLATPGSGGELFFGSGTQLSVL.

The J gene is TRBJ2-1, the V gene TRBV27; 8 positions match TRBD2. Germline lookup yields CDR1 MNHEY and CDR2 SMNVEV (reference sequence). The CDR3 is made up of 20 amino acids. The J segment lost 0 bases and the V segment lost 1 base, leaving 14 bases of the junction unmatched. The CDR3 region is CASSLLVPQRGLRSYNEQFF. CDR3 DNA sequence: TGTGCCAGCAGTTTATTAGTACCCCAGCGGGGGCTTCGCTCCTACAATGAGCAGTTCTTC.

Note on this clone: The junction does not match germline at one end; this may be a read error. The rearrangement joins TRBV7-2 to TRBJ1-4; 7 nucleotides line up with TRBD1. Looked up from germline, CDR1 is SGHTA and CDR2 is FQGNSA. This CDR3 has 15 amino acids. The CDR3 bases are TGTGCCGGCAGCCAGACAGGGCCAACTAATGAAAAACTGTTTTTT. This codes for CAGSQTGPTNEKLFF.

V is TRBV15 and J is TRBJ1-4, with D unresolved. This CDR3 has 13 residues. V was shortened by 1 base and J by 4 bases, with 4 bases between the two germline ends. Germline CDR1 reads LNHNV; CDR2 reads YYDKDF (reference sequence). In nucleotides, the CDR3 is TGTGCCACCAGCAGAGCGTTTAATGAAAAACTGTTTTTT. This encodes CATSRAFNEKLFF.

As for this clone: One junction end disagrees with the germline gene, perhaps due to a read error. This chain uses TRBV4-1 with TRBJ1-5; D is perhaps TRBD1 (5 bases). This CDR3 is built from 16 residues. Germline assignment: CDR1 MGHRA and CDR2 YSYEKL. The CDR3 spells CANSQVTALLEEPQHF. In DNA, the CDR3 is TGCGCCAACAGCCAAGTGACAGCCCTACTCGAGGAGCCCCAGCATTTT.

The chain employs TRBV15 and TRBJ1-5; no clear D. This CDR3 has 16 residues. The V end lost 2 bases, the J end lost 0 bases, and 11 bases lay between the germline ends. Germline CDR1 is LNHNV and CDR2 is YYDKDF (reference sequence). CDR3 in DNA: TGTGCCACCAGCAGATCCTCCGGGAATAGCAATCAGCCCCAGCATTTT. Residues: CATSRSSGNSNQPQHF. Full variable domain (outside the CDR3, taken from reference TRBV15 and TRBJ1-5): DAMVIQNPRYQVTQFGKPVTLSCSQTLNHNVMYWYQQKSSQAPKLLFHYYDKDFNNEADTPDNFQSRRPNTSFCFLDIRSPGLGDTAMYLCATSRSSGNSNQPQHFGDGTRLSIL.